The text below deals with one T cell receptor (beta chain). Being one base from a much bigger clone, this may be a read error. This is likely a read error, given that the CDR3 carries no conserved phenylalanine or tryptophan at its end. This sample was included in a study of molecular identifiers for immune sequencing clone quantification. Looked up from germline, CDR1 is KGHDR and CDR2 is SFDVKD. Deletions cut 3 bases from V and 2 bases from J, with 14 bases between. The CDR3 is made up of 16 amino acids. Previously described methods with listed TCR primers produced the bulk TCR libraries. TCRdb re-analysed the PCR reads in MiXCR, keeping a single row per CDR3 protein. The sample contains more than 550,000 distinct CDR3 sequences, roughly 25% of which appear only once.

The source material was naive CD8+ T cells from blood, with Jurkat cell RNA spiked in. Sample subset: FACS-sorted CD8+CD4-CCR7+CD45RA+ naive T cells. The clonotype comes from a human donor in good health. Some libraries in this study had Jurkat cell RNA spiked in. The rearrangement joins TRBV24-1 to TRBJ2-3, with D possibly matching TRBD2 (6 bases). The CDR3 sequence is CATSDSTAGFTDTQYL. CDR3 in DNA: TGTGCCACCAGTGATAGTACAGCGGGCTTCACAGATACGCAGTATCTT.